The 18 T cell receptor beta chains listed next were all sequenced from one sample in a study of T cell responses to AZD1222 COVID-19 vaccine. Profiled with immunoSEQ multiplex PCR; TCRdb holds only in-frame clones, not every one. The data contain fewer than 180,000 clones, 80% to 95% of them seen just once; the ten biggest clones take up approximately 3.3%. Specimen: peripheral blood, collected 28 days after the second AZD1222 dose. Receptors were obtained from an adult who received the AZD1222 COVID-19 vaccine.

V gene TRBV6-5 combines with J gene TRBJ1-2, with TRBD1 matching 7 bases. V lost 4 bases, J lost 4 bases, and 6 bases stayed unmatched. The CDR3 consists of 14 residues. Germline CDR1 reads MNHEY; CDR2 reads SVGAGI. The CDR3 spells CASSSRQGGYGYTF. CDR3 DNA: TGTGCCAGCAGTTCAAGACAGGGAGGCTATGGCTACACCTTC.

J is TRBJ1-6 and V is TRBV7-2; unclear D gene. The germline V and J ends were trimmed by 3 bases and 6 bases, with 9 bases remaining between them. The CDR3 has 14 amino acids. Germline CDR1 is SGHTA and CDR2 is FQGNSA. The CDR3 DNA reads TGTGCCAGCAGCTTGGGTGATCCTAATTCACCCCTCCACTTT. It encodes CASSLGDPNSPLHF.

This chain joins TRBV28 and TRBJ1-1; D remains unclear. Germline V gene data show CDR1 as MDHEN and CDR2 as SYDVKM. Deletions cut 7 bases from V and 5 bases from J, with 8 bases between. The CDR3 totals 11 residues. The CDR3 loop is CASKGTTEAFF. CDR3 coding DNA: TGTGCCAGCAAGGGTACAACTGAAGCTTTCTTT.

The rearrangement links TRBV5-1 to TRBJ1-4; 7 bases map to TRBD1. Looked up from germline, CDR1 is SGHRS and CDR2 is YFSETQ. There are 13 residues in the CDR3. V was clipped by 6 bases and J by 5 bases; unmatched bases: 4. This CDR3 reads CASTPGQNEKLFF. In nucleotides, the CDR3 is TGCGCCAGCACCCCGGGACAGAATGAAAAACTGTTTTTT.

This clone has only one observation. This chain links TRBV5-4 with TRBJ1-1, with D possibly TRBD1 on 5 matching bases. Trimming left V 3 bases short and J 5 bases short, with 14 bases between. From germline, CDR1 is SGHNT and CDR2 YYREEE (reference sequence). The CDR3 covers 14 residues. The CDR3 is CASSSPRAGTEAFF. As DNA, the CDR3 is TGTGCCAGCAGCTCCCCTCGGGCAGGGACTGAAGCTTTCTTT.

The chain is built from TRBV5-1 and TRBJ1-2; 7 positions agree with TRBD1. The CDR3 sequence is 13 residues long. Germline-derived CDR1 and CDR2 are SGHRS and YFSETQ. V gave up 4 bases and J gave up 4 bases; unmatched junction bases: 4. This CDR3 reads CASSVGQSYGYTF. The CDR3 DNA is TGCGCCAGCAGCGTGGGACAGAGCTATGGCTACACCTTC.

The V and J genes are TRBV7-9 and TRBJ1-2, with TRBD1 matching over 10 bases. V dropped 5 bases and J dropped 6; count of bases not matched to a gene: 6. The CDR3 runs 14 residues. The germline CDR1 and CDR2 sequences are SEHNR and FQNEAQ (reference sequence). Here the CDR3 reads CASSPSGQGNGYTF. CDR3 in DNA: TGTGCCAGCAGCCCCTCGGGACAGGGGAATGGCTACACCTTC. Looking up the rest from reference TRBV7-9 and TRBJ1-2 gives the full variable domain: DTGVSQNPRHKITKRGQNVTFRCDPISEHNRLYWYRQTLGQGPEFLTYFQNEAQLEKSRLLSDRFSAERPKGSFSTLEIQRTEQGDSAMYLCASSPSGQGNGYTFGSGTRLTVV.

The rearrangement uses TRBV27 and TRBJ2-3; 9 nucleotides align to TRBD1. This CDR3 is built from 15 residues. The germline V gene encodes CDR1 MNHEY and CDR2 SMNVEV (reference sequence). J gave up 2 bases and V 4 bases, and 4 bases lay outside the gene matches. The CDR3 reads CASSYHRGLTDTQYF. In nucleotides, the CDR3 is TGTGCCAGCAGTTACCACAGGGGGCTCACAGATACGCAGTATTTT.

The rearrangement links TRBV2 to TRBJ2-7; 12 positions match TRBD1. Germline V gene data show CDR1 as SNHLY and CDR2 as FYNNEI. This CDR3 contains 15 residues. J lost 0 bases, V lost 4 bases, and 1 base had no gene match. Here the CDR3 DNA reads TGTGCCAGCAGTGTGGGACAGGGGGCCTCCTACGAGCAGTACTTC. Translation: CASSVGQGASYEQYF. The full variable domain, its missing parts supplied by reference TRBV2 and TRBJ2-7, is EPEVTQTPSHQVTQMGQEVILRCVPISNHLYFYWYRQILGQKVEFLVSFYNNEISEKSEIFDDQFSVERPDGSNFTLKIRSTKLEDSAMYFCASSVGQGASYEQYFGPGTRLTVT.

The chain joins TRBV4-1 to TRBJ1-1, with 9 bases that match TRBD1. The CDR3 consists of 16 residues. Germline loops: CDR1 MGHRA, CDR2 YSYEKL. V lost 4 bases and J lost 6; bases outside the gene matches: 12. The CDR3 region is CASSLRGGQGPPEAFF. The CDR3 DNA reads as TGCGCCAGCAGCCTAAGAGGGGGACAGGGCCCTCCTGAAGCTTTCTTT.

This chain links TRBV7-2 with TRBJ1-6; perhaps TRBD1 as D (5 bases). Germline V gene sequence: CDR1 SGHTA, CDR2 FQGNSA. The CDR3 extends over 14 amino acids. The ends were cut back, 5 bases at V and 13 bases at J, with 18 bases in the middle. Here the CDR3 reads CASSPGVSERPLHF. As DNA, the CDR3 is TGTGCCAGCAGCCCGGGGGTGTCGGAGCGGCCCCTCCACTTT.

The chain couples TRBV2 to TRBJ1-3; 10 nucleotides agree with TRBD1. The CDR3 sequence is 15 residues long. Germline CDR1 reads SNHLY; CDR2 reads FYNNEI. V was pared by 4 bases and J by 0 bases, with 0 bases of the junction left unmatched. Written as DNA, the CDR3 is TGTGCCAGCAGTGGACAGGGGGCCTCTGGAAACACCATATATTTT. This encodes CASSGQGASGNTIYF.

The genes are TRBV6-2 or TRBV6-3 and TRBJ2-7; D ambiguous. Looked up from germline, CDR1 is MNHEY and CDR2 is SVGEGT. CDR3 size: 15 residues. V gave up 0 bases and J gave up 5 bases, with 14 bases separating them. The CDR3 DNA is TGTGCCAGCAGTTACTCGAAGCTTGGTAGGGACGAGCAGTACTTC. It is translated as CASSYSKLGRDEQYF.

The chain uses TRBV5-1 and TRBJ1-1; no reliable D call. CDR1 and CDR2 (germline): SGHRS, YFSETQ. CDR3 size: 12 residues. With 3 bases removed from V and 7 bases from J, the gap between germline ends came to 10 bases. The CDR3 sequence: CASSSKSGEAFF. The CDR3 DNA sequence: TGCGCCAGCAGCTCCAAGTCCGGTGAAGCTTTCTTT.

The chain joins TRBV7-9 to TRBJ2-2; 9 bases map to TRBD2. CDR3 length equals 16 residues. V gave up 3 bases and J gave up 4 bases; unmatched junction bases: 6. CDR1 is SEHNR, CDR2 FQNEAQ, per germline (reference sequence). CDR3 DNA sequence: TGTGCCAGCAGCTTCGGGGCACTAGCGGGCACCGGGGAGCTGTTTTTT. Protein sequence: CASSFGALAGTGELFF.

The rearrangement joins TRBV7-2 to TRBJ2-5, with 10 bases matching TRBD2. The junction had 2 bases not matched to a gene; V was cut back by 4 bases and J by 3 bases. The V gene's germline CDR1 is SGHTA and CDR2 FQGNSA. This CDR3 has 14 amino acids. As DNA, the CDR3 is TGTGCCAGCAGCTCAGGACTAGCGGAAGAGACCCAGTACTTC. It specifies CASSSGLAEETQYF.

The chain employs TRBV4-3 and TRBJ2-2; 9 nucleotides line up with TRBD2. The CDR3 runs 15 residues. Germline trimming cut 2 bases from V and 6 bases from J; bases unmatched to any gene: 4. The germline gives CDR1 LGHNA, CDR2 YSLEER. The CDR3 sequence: CASSQPGTSPGELFF. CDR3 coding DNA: TGCGCCAGCAGCCAACCCGGGACTAGCCCCGGGGAGCTGTTTTTT.

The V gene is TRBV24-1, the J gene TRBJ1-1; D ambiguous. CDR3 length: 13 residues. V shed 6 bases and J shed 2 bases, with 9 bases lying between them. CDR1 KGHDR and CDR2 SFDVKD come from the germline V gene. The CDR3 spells CATSLGGNTEAFF. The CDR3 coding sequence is TGTGCCACCAGTCTGGGCGGTAACACTGAAGCTTTCTTT.